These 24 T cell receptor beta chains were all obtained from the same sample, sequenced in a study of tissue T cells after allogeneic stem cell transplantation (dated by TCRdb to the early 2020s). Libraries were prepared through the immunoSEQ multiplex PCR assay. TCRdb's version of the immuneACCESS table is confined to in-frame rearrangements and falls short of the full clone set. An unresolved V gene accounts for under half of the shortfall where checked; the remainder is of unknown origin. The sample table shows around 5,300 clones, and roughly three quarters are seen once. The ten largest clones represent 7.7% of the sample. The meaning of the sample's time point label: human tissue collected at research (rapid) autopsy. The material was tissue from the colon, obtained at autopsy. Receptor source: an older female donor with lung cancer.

The CDR3 loop reads CATSRRGAYEQYF. The DNA for the CDR3 is TGTGCCACCAGCCGTCGGGGGGCCTACGAGCAGTACTTC. The V call is TRBV15, the J call TRBJ2-7, with 7 bases that match TRBD2. This CDR3 region has 13 residues. Germline V gene sequence: CDR1 LNHNV, CDR2 YYDKDF (reference sequence). The J segment lost 2 bases and the V segment lost 5 bases, leaving 3 bases of the junction unmatched.

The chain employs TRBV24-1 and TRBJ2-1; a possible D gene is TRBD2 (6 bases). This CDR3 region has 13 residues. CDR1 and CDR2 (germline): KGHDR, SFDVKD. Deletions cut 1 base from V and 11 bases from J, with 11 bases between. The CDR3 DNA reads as TGTGCCACCAGTGATTTAGCCGGGACTCAGCAGTTCTTC. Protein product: CATSDLAGTQQFF.

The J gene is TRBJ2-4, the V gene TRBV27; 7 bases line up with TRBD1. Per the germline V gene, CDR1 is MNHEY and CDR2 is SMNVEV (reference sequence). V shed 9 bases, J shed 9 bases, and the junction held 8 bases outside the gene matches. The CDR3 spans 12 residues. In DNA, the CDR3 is TGTGCCAGTCGAACAGGGGTAGGCATTCAGTACTTC. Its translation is CASRTGVGIQYF.

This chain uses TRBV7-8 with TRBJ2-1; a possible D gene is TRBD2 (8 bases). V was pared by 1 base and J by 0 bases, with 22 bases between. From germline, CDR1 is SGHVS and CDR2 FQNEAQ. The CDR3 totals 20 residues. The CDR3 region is CASSLGRGQTSASSYNEQFF. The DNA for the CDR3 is TGTGCCAGCAGCTTAGGCAGGGGACAGACTAGCGCAAGCTCCTACAATGAGCAGTTCTTC.

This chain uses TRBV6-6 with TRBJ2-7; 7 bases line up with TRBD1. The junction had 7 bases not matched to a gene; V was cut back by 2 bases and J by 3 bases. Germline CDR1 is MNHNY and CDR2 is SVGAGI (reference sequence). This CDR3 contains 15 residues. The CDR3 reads CASSYKSGQIYEQYF. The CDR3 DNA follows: TGTGCCAGCAGTTACAAGTCGGGACAGATCTACGAGCAGTACTTC.

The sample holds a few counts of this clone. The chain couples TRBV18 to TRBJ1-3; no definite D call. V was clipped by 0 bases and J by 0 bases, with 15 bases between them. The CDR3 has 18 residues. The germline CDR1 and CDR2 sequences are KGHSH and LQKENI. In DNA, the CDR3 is TGTGCCAGCTCACCACCGATCCGGACGGCGAACTCTGGAAACACCATATATTTT. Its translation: CASSPPIRTANSGNTIYF.

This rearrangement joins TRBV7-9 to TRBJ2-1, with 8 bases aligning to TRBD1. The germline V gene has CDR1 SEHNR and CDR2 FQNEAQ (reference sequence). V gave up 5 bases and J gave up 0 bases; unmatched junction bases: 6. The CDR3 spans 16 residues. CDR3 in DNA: TGTGCCAGCAGCAAAAGACAGGGGATCTCCTACAATGAGCAGTTCTTC. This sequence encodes CASSKRQGISYNEQFF.

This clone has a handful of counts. CDR3 nucleotide sequence: TGTGCCAGCAGCCATCTGCGCGAGCAGTACTTC. It translates to CASSHLREQYF. V is TRBV3-1 (or the pseudogene TRBV3-2) and J is TRBJ2-7; the D is unclear. The CDR3 length is 11 residues. Germline V gene data show CDR1 as LGHDT and CDR2 as YNNKEL (reference sequence). Trimming removed 3 bases at V and 6 bases at J, with 6 bases between.

The CDR3 region is CASSLTHRPASQETQYF. CDR3 nucleotides: TGTGCCAGCAGCTTAACTCACAGGCCAGCTTCACAAGAGACCCAGTACTTC. The V gene is TRBV7-2, the J gene TRBJ2-5; TRBD1 might be the D (5 bases). Per the germline V gene, CDR1 is SGHTA and CDR2 is FQGNSA. V lost 2 bases, J lost 2 bases, and 18 bases lay in between. The CDR3 loop spans 17 amino acids.

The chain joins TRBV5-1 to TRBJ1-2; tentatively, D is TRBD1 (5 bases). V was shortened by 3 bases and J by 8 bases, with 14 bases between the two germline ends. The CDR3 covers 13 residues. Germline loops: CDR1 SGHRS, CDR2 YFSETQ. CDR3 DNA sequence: TGCGCCAGCAGCTCGAGAGCAGGGAGAGGCTACACCTTC. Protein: CASSSRAGRGYTF.

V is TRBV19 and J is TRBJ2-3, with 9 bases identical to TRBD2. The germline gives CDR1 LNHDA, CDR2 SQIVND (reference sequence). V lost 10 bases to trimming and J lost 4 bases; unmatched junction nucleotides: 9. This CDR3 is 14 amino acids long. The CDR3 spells CATHLAGAPDTQYF. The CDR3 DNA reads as TGTGCCACCCACTTAGCGGGAGCCCCAGATACGCAGTATTTT. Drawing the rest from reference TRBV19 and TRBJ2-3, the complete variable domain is DGGITQSPKYLFRKEGQNVTLSCEQNLNHDAMYWYRQDPGQGLRLIYYSQIVNDFQKGDIAEGYSVSREKKESFPLTVTSAQKNPTAFYLCATHLAGAPDTQYFGPGTRLTVL.

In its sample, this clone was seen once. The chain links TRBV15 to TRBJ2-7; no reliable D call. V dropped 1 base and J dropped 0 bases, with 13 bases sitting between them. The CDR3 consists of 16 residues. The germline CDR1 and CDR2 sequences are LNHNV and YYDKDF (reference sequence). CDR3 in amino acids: CATSRALSLFSYEQYF. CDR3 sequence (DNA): TGTGCCACCAGCAGAGCACTTAGCCTTTTCTCCTACGAGCAGTACTTC.

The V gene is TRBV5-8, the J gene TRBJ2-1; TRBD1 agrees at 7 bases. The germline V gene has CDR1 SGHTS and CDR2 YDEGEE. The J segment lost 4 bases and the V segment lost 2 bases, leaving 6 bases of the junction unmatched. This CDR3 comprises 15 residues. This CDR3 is CASSFEGQSYNEQFF. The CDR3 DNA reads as TGTGCCAGCAGCTTTGAGGGACAGAGTTACAATGAGCAGTTCTTC. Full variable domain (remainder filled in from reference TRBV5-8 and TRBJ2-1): EAGVTQSPTHLIKTRGQQATLRCSPISGHTSVYWYQQALGLGLQFLLWYDEGEERNRGNFPPRFSGRQFPNYSSELNVNALELEDSALYLCASSFEGQSYNEQFFGPGTRLTVL.

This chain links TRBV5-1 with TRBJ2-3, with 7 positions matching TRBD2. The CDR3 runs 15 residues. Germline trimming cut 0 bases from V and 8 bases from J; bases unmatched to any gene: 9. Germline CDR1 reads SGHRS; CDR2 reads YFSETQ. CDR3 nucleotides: TGCGCCAGCAGCTTGGTGGGACGGGGGGAAGGTACGCAGTATTTT. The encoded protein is CASSLVGRGEGTQYF.

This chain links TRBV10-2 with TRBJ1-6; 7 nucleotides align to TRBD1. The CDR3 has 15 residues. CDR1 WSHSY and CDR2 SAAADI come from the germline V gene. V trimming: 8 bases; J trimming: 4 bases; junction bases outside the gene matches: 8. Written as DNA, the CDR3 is TGCGCCAGCGGACAGGCTAGCGGTTATAATTCACCCCTCCACTTT. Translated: CASGQASGYNSPLHF.

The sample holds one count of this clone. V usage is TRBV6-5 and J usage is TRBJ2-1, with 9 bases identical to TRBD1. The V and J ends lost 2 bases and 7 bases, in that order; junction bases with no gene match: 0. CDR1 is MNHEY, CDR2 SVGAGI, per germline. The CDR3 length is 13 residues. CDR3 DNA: TGTGCCAGCAGTTACGACAGGGGGAATGAGCAGTTCTTC. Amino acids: CASSYDRGNEQFF.

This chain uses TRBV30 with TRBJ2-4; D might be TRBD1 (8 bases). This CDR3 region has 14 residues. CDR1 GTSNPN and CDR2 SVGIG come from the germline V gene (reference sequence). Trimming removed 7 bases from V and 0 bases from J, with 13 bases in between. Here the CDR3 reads CASQGGIAKNIQYF. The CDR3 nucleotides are TGTGCCTCACAGGGGGGGATAGCCAAAAACATTCAGTACTTC.

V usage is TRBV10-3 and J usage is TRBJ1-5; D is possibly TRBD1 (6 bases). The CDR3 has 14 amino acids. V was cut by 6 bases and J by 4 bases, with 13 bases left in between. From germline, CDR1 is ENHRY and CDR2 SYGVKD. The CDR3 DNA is TGTGCCATCAGCGGGGAGGGGGTGAATCAGCCCCAGCATTTT. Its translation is CAISGEGVNQPQHF.

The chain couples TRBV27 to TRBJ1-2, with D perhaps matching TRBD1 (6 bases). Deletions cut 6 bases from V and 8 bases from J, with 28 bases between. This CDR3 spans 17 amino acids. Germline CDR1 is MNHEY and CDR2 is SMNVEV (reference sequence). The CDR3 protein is CASSPWGGGPPFKGYTF. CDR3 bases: TGTGCCAGCAGCCCATGGGGGGGCGGCCCCCCTTTTAAGGGCTACACCTTC.

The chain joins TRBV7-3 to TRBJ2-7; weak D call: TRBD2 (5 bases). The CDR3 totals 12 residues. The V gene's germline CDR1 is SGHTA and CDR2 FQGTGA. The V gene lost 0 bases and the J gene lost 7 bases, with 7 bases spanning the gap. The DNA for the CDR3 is TGTGCCAGCAGCTTAACGGGCGGGGAGCAGTACTTC. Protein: CASSLTGGEQYF.

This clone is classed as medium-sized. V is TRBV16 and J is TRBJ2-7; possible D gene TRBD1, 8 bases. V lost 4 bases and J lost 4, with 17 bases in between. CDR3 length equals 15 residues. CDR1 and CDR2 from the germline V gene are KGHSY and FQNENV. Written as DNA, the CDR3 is TGTGCCAGCAGCCTCAGCGGGACAGGAGGATACGAGCAGTACTTC. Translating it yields CASSLSGTGGYEQYF.

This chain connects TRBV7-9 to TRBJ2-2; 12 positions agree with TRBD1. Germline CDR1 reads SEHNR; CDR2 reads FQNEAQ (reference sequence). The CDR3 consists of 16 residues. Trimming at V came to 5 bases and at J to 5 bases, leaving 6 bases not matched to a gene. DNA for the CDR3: TGTGCCAGCAGCCAAAGGGACAGGGGGCAAACCGGGGAGCTGTTTTTT. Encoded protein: CASSQRDRGQTGELFF.

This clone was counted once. The CDR3 DNA sequence: TGTGCCAGCAGCCAAGCCGGGGAGCTGTTTTTT. It is translated as CASSQAGELFF. The gene calls are TRBV3-1 (or the pseudogene TRBV3-2) and TRBJ2-2; D not resolved. Deletions cut 1 base from V and 6 bases from J, with 0 bases between. The CDR3 contains 11 residues. Germline V gene lookup returns CDR1 LGHDT and CDR2 YNNKEL (reference sequence).

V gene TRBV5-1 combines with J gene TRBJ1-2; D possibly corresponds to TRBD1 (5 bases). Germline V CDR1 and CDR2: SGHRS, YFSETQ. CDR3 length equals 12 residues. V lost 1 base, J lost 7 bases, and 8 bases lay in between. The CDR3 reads CASSLTGLGYTF. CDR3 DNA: TGCGCCAGCAGCTTGACGGGGCTTGGCTACACCTTC.